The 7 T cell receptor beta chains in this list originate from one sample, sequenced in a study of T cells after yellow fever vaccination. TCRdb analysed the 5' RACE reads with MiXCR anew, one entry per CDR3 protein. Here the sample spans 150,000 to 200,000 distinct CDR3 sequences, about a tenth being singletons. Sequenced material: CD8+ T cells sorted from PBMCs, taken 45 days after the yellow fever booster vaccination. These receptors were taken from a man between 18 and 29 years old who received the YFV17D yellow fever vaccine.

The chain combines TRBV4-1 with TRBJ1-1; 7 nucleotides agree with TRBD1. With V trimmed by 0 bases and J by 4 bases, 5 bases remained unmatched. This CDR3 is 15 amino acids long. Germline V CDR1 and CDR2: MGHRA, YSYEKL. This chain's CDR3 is CASSQEQGRGTEAFF. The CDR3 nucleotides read TGCGCCAGCAGCCAAGAACAGGGGAGAGGCACTGAAGCTTTCTTT.

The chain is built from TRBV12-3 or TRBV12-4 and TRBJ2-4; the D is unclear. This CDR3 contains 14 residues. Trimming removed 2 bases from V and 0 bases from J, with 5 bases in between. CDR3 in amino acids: CASSLLPAKNIQYF. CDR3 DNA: TGTGCCAGCAGTTTATTGCCAGCCAAAAACATTCAGTACTTC.

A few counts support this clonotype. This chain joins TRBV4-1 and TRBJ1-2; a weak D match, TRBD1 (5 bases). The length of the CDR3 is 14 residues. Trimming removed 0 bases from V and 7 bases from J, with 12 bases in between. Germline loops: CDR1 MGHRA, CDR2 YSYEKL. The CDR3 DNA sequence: TGCGCCAGCAGCCAAGAAGAGGGGTCTGGTGGCTACACCTTC. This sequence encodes CASSQEEGSGGYTF.

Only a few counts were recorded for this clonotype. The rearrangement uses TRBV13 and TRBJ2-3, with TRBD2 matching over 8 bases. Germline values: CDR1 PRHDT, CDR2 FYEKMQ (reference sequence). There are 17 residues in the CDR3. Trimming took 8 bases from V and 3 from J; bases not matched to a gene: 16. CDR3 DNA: TGTGCCAGCCATTGGAAAGGAACGGCGGGGGGAACAGATACGCAGTATTTT. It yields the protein CASHWKGTAGGTDTQYF.

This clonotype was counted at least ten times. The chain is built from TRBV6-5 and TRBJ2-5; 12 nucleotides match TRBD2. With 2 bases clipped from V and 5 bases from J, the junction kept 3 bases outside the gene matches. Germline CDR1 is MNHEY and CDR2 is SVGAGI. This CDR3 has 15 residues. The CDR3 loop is CASSYTSGGPETQYF. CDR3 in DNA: TGTGCCAGCAGTTACACTAGCGGGGGGCCTGAGACCCAGTACTTC.

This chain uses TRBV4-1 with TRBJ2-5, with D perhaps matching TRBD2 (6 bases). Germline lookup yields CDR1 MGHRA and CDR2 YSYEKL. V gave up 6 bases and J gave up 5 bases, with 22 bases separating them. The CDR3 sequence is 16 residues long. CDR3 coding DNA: TGCGCCAGCAGTCCACCCCTGAGAGGAGGGCAGGAGACCCAGTACTTC. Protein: CASSPPLRGGQETQYF.

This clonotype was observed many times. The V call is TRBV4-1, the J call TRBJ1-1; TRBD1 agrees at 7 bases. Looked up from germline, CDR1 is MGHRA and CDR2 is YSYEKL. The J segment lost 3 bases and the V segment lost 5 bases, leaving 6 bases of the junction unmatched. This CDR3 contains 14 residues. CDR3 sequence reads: CASSVTGSDTEAFF. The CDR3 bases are TGCGCCAGCAGCGTGACAGGGTCCGACACTGAAGCTTTCTTT.